This T cell receptor beta chain was sequenced for a study of T-cell memory formation after mild COVID-19. Across the whole study: For the most part, TCR clusters were specific to one donor.

TCRdb ran MiXCR on the 5' RACE reads and lists one entry per CDR3 protein. Here the sample spans 450,000 to 650,000 distinct CDR3 sequences, over 15% being singletons. Trimming removed 4 bases from V and 7 bases from J; junction bases left unmatched: 10. CDR1 is DFQATT, CDR2 SNEGSKA, per germline (reference sequence). There are 14 residues in the CDR3. For this clonotype: Its antigen is as yet unknown.

Overall study findings and caveats: Clones that contracted from day 15 to 85 had balanced CD4/CD8; later expanders were CD4+ biased. Among contracting clones, CD4+ were mainly CM/EM and CD8+ enriched in EMRA.

This clonotype was sampled from an adult woman who had mild COVID-19 (a few samples of this study predate the infection). Cell type and time point are not known. Specimen: PBMCs or a T cell subset sorted from them (not recorded which). This chain uses TRBV20-1 with TRBJ2-4; 7 bases match TRBD1. CDR3 region: CSAKRQGTSNIQYF. The DNA of the CDR3 is TGCAGTGCTAAAAGACAGGGTACGTCGAACATTCAGTACTTC.